The 26 T cell receptor beta chains in this list originate from one sample, sequenced in a study of blood T cell repertoires in COVID-19. Using immunoSEQ multiplex PCR, the repertoire was profiled, and TCRdb retains in-frame clones only, with some absent. Among fewer than 15,000 clones listed, approximately 91% were seen once. Sample: peripheral blood. The receptor source for this set is a woman between 65 and 79 years old with active COVID-19.

The chain is built from TRBV29-1 and TRBJ2-2, with TRBD1 as a possible D gene (6 bases). Germline V lookup: CDR1 SQVTM, CDR2 ANQGSEA. CDR3 length equals 14 residues. V was pared by 1 base and J by 1 base, with 7 bases between. DNA for the CDR3: TGCAGCGTTGAAGGGGGGCTGAACACCGGGGAGCTGTTTTTT. It specifies CSVEGGLNTGELFF.

The V call is TRBV9, the J call TRBJ2-7; 8 bases are shared with TRBD1. CDR1 and CDR2 (germline): SGDLS, YYNGEE. The CDR3 totals 15 residues. V lost 4 bases and J lost 7; bases outside the gene matches: 13. CDR3 coding DNA: TGTGCCAGCAGCCCTCAAGTCCAGGGGGCCTGGGAGCAGTACTTC. Translating it yields CASSPQVQGAWEQYF.

The chain uses TRBV2 and TRBJ2-2; 13 bases agree with TRBD2. Germline V gene lookup returns CDR1 SNHLY and CDR2 FYNNEI. The CDR3 has 15 amino acids. J lost 7 bases, V lost 2 bases, and 1 base had no gene match. This CDR3 is CASSETSGRGGELFF. CDR3 nucleotides: TGTGCCAGCAGTGAAACTAGCGGGAGGGGCGGGGAGCTGTTTTTT.

The DNA for the CDR3 is TGTGCCAGCTCACCCGAGGGTCTACGTTCACCCCTCCACTTT. Translation gives CASSPEGLRSPLHF. This chain joins TRBV18 and TRBJ1-6; no firm D call. Between the trimmed V and J ends, which lost 3 bases and 9 bases, there was a span of 12 bases. Germline CDR1 KGHSH, CDR2 LQKENI. CDR3 length: 14 residues.

By sample share, this clone is large. This sequence joins TRBV30 and TRBJ2-3, with no clear D. The CDR3 covers 15 residues. From germline, CDR1 is GTSNPN and CDR2 SVGIG (reference sequence). Deletions cut 0 bases from V and 10 bases from J, with 20 bases between. In nucleotides, the CDR3 is TGTGCCTGGAGTGTACTCGGAGAGGTCCCATTCGCGCAGTATTTT. As protein: CAWSVLGEVPFAQYF. The full variable domain, rest sourced from reference TRBV30 and TRBJ2-3, is SQTIHQWPATLVQPVGSPLSLECTVEGTSNPNLYWYRQAAGRGLQLLFYSVGIGQISSEVPQNLSASRPQDRQFILSSKKLLLSDSGFYLCAWSVLGEVPFAQYFGPGTRLTVL.

This chain joins TRBV14 and TRBJ2-3, with 14 bases matching TRBD2. Trimming cost V 4 bases and J 2 bases; bases outside gene matches: 5. This CDR3 spans 17 amino acids. Germline V gene data show CDR1 as SGHDN and CDR2 as FVKESK. CDR3 nucleotides: TGTGCCAGCAGCCTCGGACTAGCGGGAGGACTCACAGATACGCAGTATTTT. It encodes CASSLGLAGGLTDTQYF.

The J gene is TRBJ2-3, the V gene TRBV30, with TRBD2 matching 8 bases. V shed 0 bases and J 4 bases; nucleotides not matched to a gene: 6. Looked up from germline, CDR1 is GTSNPN and CDR2 is SVGIG (reference sequence). The CDR3 extends over 15 amino acids. The CDR3 loop is CAWSVGGAGADTQYF. The CDR3, as DNA: TGTGCCTGGAGTGTCGGGGGGGCCGGGGCAGATACGCAGTATTTT.

The rearrangement joins TRBV7-9 to TRBJ2-7; D is unclear. The CDR3 runs to 13 residues. Trimming left V 0 bases short and J 2 bases short, with 5 bases between. Germline V gene sequence: CDR1 SEHNR, CDR2 FQNEAQ (reference sequence). CDR3 bases: TGTGCCAGCAGCTTAGCGGCTGCCTACGAGCAGTACTTC. The encoded protein is CASSLAAAYEQYF.

The sample holds a few counts of this clone. The rearrangement uses TRBV4-3 and TRBJ1-3; possibly TRBD1 for D (5 bases). The CDR3 covers 15 residues. Trimming left V 0 bases short and J 0 bases short, with 6 bases between. Germline CDR1 LGHNA, CDR2 YSLEER. The chain's CDR3 is CASSQEGLSGNTIYF. CDR3 bases: TGCGCCAGCAGCCAAGAGGGACTCTCTGGAAACACCATATATTTT.

The CDR3: CASSEWPLAGANVLTF. CDR3 in DNA: TGTGCCAGCAGTGAGTGGCCCCTGGCCGGGGCCAACGTCCTGACTTTC. The gene calls are TRBV2 and TRBJ2-6; D is ambiguous. Germline CDR1 is SNHLY and CDR2 is FYNNEI. This CDR3 has 16 residues. V lost 3 bases to trimming and J lost 4 bases, with 13 bases between them.

The chain recombines TRBV11-2 with TRBJ1-1; D call uncertain. CDR1 is SGHAT, CDR2 FQNNGV, per germline. Trimming took 0 bases from V and 8 from J, leaving 13 bases between them. The CDR3 covers 14 residues. The CDR3 spells CASSLDIGVGEAFF. DNA of the CDR3: TGTGCCAGCAGCTTAGATATCGGGGTCGGCGAAGCTTTCTTT.

The V gene is TRBV19, the J gene TRBJ2-1, with D possibly matching TRBD2 (6 bases). Germline V gives CDR1 LNHDA, CDR2 SQIVND (reference sequence). CDR3 size: 14 residues. CDR3 region: CASQPPGRTGFQFF. CDR3 bases: TGTGCAAGCCAACCCCCGGGGAGGACCGGTTTTCAGTTCTTC.

The genes are TRBV19 and TRBJ1-2; 8 bases line up with TRBD1. J was trimmed by 4 bases and V by 5 bases; bases with no gene match: 12. Germline V gives CDR1 LNHDA, CDR2 SQIVND (reference sequence). This CDR3 is 16 amino acids long. CDR3: CASSAPGTGEIYGYTF. CDR3 bases: TGTGCCAGTAGTGCCCCGGGGACAGGAGAGATCTATGGCTACACCTTC. The variable domain in full, completed from reference TRBV19 and TRBJ1-2, reads DGGITQSPKYLFRKEGQNVTLSCEQNLNHDAMYWYRQDPGQGLRLIYYSQIVNDFQKGDIAEGYSVSREKKESFPLTVTSAQKNPTAFYLCASSAPGTGEIYGYTFGSGTRLTVV.

This chain uses TRBV6-2 or TRBV6-3 with TRBJ1-5; D gene ambiguous. Trimming cost V 4 bases and J 0 bases, with 4 bases left between them. Germline V gives CDR1 MNHEY, CDR2 SVGEGT. The CDR3 sequence is 13 residues long. CDR3 coding DNA: TGTGCCAGCAGTTCCGTTAGCAATCAGCCCCAGCATTTT. Its translation: CASSSVSNQPQHF.

The genes are TRBV7-9 and TRBJ2-7, with D possibly being TRBD1 (5 bases). The germline CDR1 and CDR2 sequences are SEHNR and FQNEAQ (reference sequence). The CDR3 extends over 14 amino acids. The V gene lost 5 bases and the J gene lost 0 bases, with 11 bases spanning the gap. The CDR3 spells CASSARQNSYEQYF. The DNA for the CDR3 is TGTGCCAGCAGCGCGCGACAGAACTCCTACGAGCAGTACTTC.

The genes are TRBV6-5 and TRBJ2-3; 9 nucleotides match TRBD1. V shed 6 bases and J 4 bases; nucleotides not matched to a gene: 8. Germline V gene sequence: CDR1 MNHEY, CDR2 SVGAGI. CDR3 length: 15 residues. This CDR3 is CASRRTGVGADTQYF. Here the CDR3 DNA reads TGTGCCAGCAGACGGACAGGGGTGGGCGCAGATACGCAGTATTTT.

V gene TRBV5-6 combines with J gene TRBJ1-1, with D possibly matching TRBD1 (6 bases). Trimming removed 3 bases from V and 4 bases from J, with 16 bases in between. The CDR3 length is 15 residues. CDR1 is SGHDT and CDR2 is YYEEEE in the germline V gene. The CDR3 coding sequence is TGTGCCAGCAGCTCCCGACAGGTTTCGGGCACTGAAGCTTTCTTT. Translated, it gives CASSSRQVSGTEAFF.

The rearrangement uses TRBV6-5 and TRBJ2-5; 8 bases are a match to TRBD1. The CDR3 sequence is 15 residues long. Per germline, CDR1 MNHEY and CDR2 SVGAGI. V shed 2 bases, J shed 2 bases, and the junction held 4 bases outside the gene matches. CDR3 nucleotide sequence: TGTGCCAGCAGTTACCAGGACAGGGTACAAGAGACCCAGTACTTC. The encoded protein is CASSYQDRVQETQYF.

This chain joins TRBV29-1 and TRBJ2-1; TRBD2 agrees at 7 bases. The CDR3 totals 16 residues. From germline, CDR1 is SQVTM and CDR2 ANQGSEA. Trimming took 6 bases from V and 0 from J; bases not matched to a gene: 11. CDR3 protein: CSVVVSGTISYNEQFF. In nucleotides, the CDR3 is TGCAGCGTAGTAGTGAGCGGGACTATCTCCTACAATGAGCAGTTCTTC.

The chain links TRBV2 to TRBJ2-1, with D perhaps TRBD1 (5 bases). This CDR3 has 12 residues. Trimming removed 6 bases from V and 6 bases from J, with 9 bases in between. The germline V gene has CDR1 SNHLY and CDR2 FYNNEI. CDR3 protein: CASSLQGNEQFF. In DNA form, the CDR3 reads TGTGCCAGCAGCCTGCAGGGCAATGAGCAGTTCTTC.

This rearrangement joins TRBV5-8 to TRBJ1-5; D gene ambiguous. The CDR3 runs to 16 residues. Germline values: CDR1 SGHTS, CDR2 YDEGEE. V lost 4 bases, J lost 2 bases, and 16 bases lay in between. This CDR3 reads CASSILGLVGNQPQHF. The CDR3, as DNA: TGTGCCAGCAGCATCCTCGGACTTGTGGGCAATCAGCCCCAGCATTTT.

The V gene is TRBV7-2, the J gene TRBJ2-1; D is unresolved. This CDR3 is 14 amino acids long. Germline loops: CDR1 SGHTA, CDR2 FQGNSA. Deletions cut 5 bases from V and 0 bases from J, with 8 bases between. The CDR3 DNA reads as TGTGCCAGCAGCCGTACTGACTCCTACAATGAGCAGTTCTTC. Its protein is CASSRTDSYNEQFF.

The gene calls are TRBV19 and TRBJ2-3, with 11 bases matching TRBD2. The CDR3 is 19 amino acids. V shed 3 bases, J shed 1 base, and the junction held 12 bases outside the gene matches. Germline assignment: CDR1 LNHDA and CDR2 SQIVND (reference sequence). The CDR3 here is CASSMGTSGATPRTDTQYF. Written as DNA, the CDR3 is TGTGCCAGTAGTATGGGGACTAGCGGTGCCACCCCCCGCACAGATACGCAGTATTTT. Filled out from reference TRBV19 and TRBJ2-3, the complete variable domain reads DGGITQSPKYLFRKEGQNVTLSCEQNLNHDAMYWYRQDPGQGLRLIYYSQIVNDFQKGDIAEGYSVSREKKESFPLTVTSAQKNPTAFYLCASSMGTSGATPRTDTQYFGPGTRLTVL.

This clone was found once. As DNA, the CDR3 is TGCGCCAGCAGCCAAGAATCTAGGACAGATTACGAGCAGTACTTC. Its protein is CASSQESRTDYEQYF. V and J are TRBV4-1 and TRBJ2-7, with a tentative D call TRBD1 (6 bases). Trimming pared 0 bases from V and 4 bases from J, leaving 13 bases between. Germline CDR1 is MGHRA and CDR2 is YSYEKL. This CDR3 region has 15 residues.

The gene calls are TRBV5-1 and TRBJ2-1; 7 bases map to TRBD2. Germline CDR1 and CDR2: SGHRS and YFSETQ. With V trimmed by 5 bases and J by 6 bases, 5 bases remained unmatched. There are 13 residues in the CDR3. The CDR3: CASRVVAGNEQFF. CDR3 DNA sequence: TGCGCCAGCAGGGTTGTAGCGGGCAATGAGCAGTTCTTC.

The chain joins TRBV7-9 to TRBJ1-1; TRBD1 might be the D (5 bases). Germline lookup yields CDR1 SEHNR and CDR2 FQNEAQ (reference sequence). V lost 8 bases and J 7 bases, leaving 23 bases between the germline ends. The CDR3 covers 15 residues. This CDR3 is CASSSITVPGVEAFF. The CDR3 DNA follows: TGTGCCAGCTCAAGTATCACAGTTCCGGGGGTTGAAGCTTTCTTT.